The subject of this entry is one TCR beta chain. The antigen this receptor binds is unknown. Base qualities were left out, and no much larger clone turns up one base away. Deletion took 7 bases off V and 1 base off J, with a span of 13 bases between the germline ends. According to the germline V gene (reference sequence), CDR1 reads MNHNY and CDR2 reads SVGAGI. Counted from cysteine to phenylalanine, this CDR3 has 14 amino acids. Of all the DNA, just the CDR3 is kept, 42 bases in frame from base 1. The immunoSEQ Assay, a bias-controlled multiplex PCR, was used to amplify TCRbeta CDR3 regions from genomic DNA. Under the source paper's analysis protocol: Nucleated cell counts per sample were estimated from amplification of reference gene primers within the assay. Sequence reads were collapsed and filtered to measure the absolute abundance of every unique TCRbeta CDR3 rearrangement. For each sample, productive Simpson clonality was calculated as the square root of Simpson's diversity index over productive rearrangements. TCRdb's version of the immuneACCESS table is confined to in-frame rearrangements and falls short of the full clone set. An unresolved V gene accounts for under half of the shortfall where checked; the remainder is of unknown origin. That table supplies the V and J calls and clone size; D and trimming were determined from the DNA. For this sample there are under 150,000 clones; roughly four fifths appear just once. The ten largest account for 10% to 13% of the sample.

These data belong to a study of blood T cell repertoires in COVID-19 (TCRdb year 2020). Background for the entire study: The collaborator samples originated in the United States, Italy and Spain and spanned the acute and convalescent phases of COVID-19. The material from the prospective study consisted of cDNA or gDNA derived from T cells, B-cell-depleted T cells, or PBMCs. The repertoires were released in a freely available public database intended as a resource for research on the immune response to SARS-CoV-2. Nearly every sample came with metadata listing a de-identified subject ID, COVID-19 status, age in years and sex. Samples were obtained from the ongoing ImmuneRACE study (first 160 participants) and from 1,254 subjects provided by 6 global collaborators. Where available, HLA class I and class II types were obtained from metadata supplied by the sample provider rather than from assay-based typing. The dataset comprised deeply sampled blood TCRbeta repertoires from subjects exposed to, actively infected with, or recovered from COVID-19.

The full study reports these points: The amount of clinical and demographic metadata varied by source and participant and was provided uncurated.

Each collaborating institution followed its own protocols to collect whole blood in K2EDTA tubes. For TCRbeta analysis, collaborators shipped samples in one of three forms: frozen whole blood, isolated PBMCs, or DNA extracted from either of those sample types. This receptor was taken from a human donor in a cohort sampled during active COVID-19. The material sequenced was peripheral blood. In this chain, TRBV6-6 is recombined with TRBJ1-2; no D gene can be assigned with confidence. The DNA sequence follows: TGTGCCAGCAAAGGCGCAGCTAGTAACTATGGCTACACCTTC. Its translation is CASKGAASNYGYTF.